This TCR beta chain was obtained from a study of shared clonotypes between healthy human individuals. Trimming pared 5 bases from V and 0 bases from J, leaving 20 bases between. This CDR3 comprises 17 residues. The germline CDR1 and CDR2 sequences are SGHTA and FQGNSA. Some clones are missing from TCRdb's copy, which holds only in-frame ones; the method was immunoSEQ multiplex PCR. The sample consists of about 1.4 million clones, more than 95% of them appearing once. Material: naive CD4+ T cells sorted from blood. The sample's subset: CD45RA+ positively selected. This receptor was identified in a man younger than 40 in good health. This chain joins TRBV7-2 and TRBJ2-7, with D possibly matching TRBD2 (6 bases). The CDR3 sequence: CASSTYRGSGTSYEQYF. CDR3 coding DNA: TGTGCCAGCAGCACATATCGGGGGAGCGGAACCTCCTACGAGCAGTACTTC.